Each of the 28 T cell receptor beta chains below was sequenced from the same sample in a study of tumor and adjacent non-tumor tissue in lung cancer. RNA was extracted from bulk tissue without any cell sorting. The library came from three nested PCR rounds adapted from ARM-PCR protocols. TCRdb used MiXCR to reprocess the multiplex PCR reads, holding one entry per CDR3 protein. This sample has around 79,000 distinct CDR3 sequences; 55% to 75% occur once, and the top ten carry approximately 9.5%. Sequencing was done on a sample of lung tumor tissue. These receptors were taken from a woman between 40 and 55 years old with non-small cell lung cancer.

The chain combines TRBV7-6 with TRBJ1-4, with a weak D call TRBD1 (6 bases). The germline gives CDR1 SGHVS, CDR2 FNYEAQ. V lost 5 bases and J 5 bases, leaving 21 bases between the germline ends. CDR3 length equals 17 residues. The CDR3: CASSPVPPGASNEKLFF. The CDR3 region has the DNA TGTGCCAGCAGCCCAGTCCCCCCGGGGGCGTCCAATGAAAAACTGTTTTTT.

Turning to this clonotype: The conserved phenylalanine or tryptophan is not found at the CDR3 terminus, so this likely reflects a read error. The V gene is TRBV6-6, the J gene TRBJ2-7; possibly TRBD2 for D (6 bases). The V and J ends lost 6 bases and 5 bases respectively, with 17 bases between them. This CDR3 contains 14 residues. The germline V gene encodes CDR1 MNHNY and CDR2 SVGAGI (reference sequence). Here the CDR3 DNA reads TGTGCCAGCAGGGGAACTAGCAGGAGGGACGAGCAGTACTTA. This encodes CASRGTSRRDEQYL.

A word on this clonotype: A much larger clone lies one base from this, so it may be a read error. The chain carries TRBV20-1 and TRBJ2-1, with D uncertain. Per the germline V gene, CDR1 is DFQATT and CDR2 is SNEGSKA (reference sequence). V lost 5 bases and J 8 bases, leaving 25 bases between the germline ends. This CDR3 spans 16 amino acids. The CDR3 protein is CSAVTKTWAGLDEQFF. The CDR3 DNA reads TGCAGTGCTGTGACAAAGACATGGGCTGGTTTGGATGAGCAGTTCTTC.

About this clonotype: Sequence at one end of the junction differs from germline and may be a read error. The chain employs TRBV10-3 and TRBJ1-5; possible D gene TRBD1, 5 bases. The CDR3 is made up of 13 amino acids. From germline, CDR1 is ENHRY and CDR2 SYGVKD. The chain's CDR3 is CANIEGQYQHQHF. The CDR3 region has the DNA TGTGCCAACATTGAGGGGCAATATCAGCACCAGCATTTT.

As concerns this clonotype: One end of the junction is discordant with germline, which a read error may explain. This sequence joins TRBV7-8 and TRBJ1-4; D possibly corresponds to TRBD1 (6 bases). The germline V gene encodes CDR1 SGHVS and CDR2 FQNEAQ. CDR3 length equals 12 residues. The CDR3 DNA follows: TGTGCTAGCATCCTCGACAGGGAAAAACTGTTTTTT. It yields the protein CASILDREKLFF. The variable domain in full, with the rest retrieved from reference TRBV7-8 and TRBJ1-4, is GAGVSQSPRYKVAKRGQDVALRCDPISGHVSLFWYQQALGQGPEFLTYFQNEAQLDKSGLPSDRFFAERPEGSVSTLKIQRTQQEDSAVYLCASILDREKLFFGSGTQLSVL.

For this clonotype: The germline gene is not matched at one end of the junction; a read error may be the cause. The V gene is TRBV29-1, the J gene TRBJ2-2, with D maybe TRBD2 (7 bases). Per the germline V gene, CDR1 is SQVTM and CDR2 is ANQGSEA. The CDR3 totals 14 residues. CDR3 amino acids: CRGTIGRYTGELLF. In nucleotides, the CDR3 is TGCAGGGGGACAATCGGGAGGTACACCGGGGAGCTGCTTTTT.

As to this clonotype: Lacking the conserved final phenylalanine or tryptophan, this CDR3 likely reflects a read error. This CDR3 is CASSPLKGGGTDTQYY. The CDR3 DNA sequence: TGCGCCAGCAGCCCCCTTAAAGGGGGGGGCACAGATACGCAGTATTAT. The V gene is TRBV4-1, the J gene TRBJ2-3; TRBD2 might be the D (7 bases). CDR3 length: 16 residues. V lost 4 bases and J lost 1, with 15 bases in between. Germline loops: CDR1 MGHRA, CDR2 YSYEKL.

Worth noting for this clonotype: Relative to the germline gene, one junction end is altered; a read error may explain this. V and J are TRBV6-1 and TRBJ2-3; possibly TRBD2 for D (5 bases). The CDR3 is 18 residues long. Germline loops: CDR1 MNHNS, CDR2 SASEGT. The CDR3 loop is CASSERVRATFGTDTQYF. CDR3 in DNA: TGTGCCAGCAGTGAACGGGTGAGGGCAACCTTCGGCACGGATACGCAGTATTTT.

The rearrangement uses TRBV6-5 and TRBJ2-7; D is possibly TRBD1 (6 bases). CDR1 is MNHEY and CDR2 is SVGAGI in the germline V gene. The CDR3 is made up of 13 amino acids. V lost 10 bases to trimming and J lost 5 bases, with 18 bases between them. The chain's CDR3 is CANREQVWDEQYF. CDR3 nucleotide sequence: TGTGCCAACAGGGAACAGGTTTGGGACGAGCAGTACTTC.

This clonotype occurred many times. The chain has TRBV6-1 and TRBJ2-7; D is perhaps TRBD1 (5 bases). Germline CDR1 and CDR2: MNHNS and SASEGT. The CDR3 is 15 residues long. The V end lost 1 base, the J end lost 5 bases, and 15 bases lay between the germline ends. This CDR3 reads CASSEETGSWDEQYF. The CDR3 coding sequence is TGTGCCAGCAGTGAAGAAACAGGTAGTTGGGACGAGCAGTACTTC.

The chain uses TRBV5-6 and TRBJ1-2; unclear D gene. V lost 3 bases and J lost 3, with 12 bases in between. The CDR3 contains 14 residues. Germline V CDR1 and CDR2: SGHDT, YYEEEE. The CDR3, as DNA: TGTGCCAGCAGCTGGACGGGTCCTGACTATGGCTACACCTTC. Translated: CASSWTGPDYGYTF.

Concerning this clonotype: Mismatch with germline at one junction end may stem from a read error. This chain connects TRBV4-1 to TRBJ1-1; D remains unclear. CDR3 length: 11 residues. Germline CDR1 reads MGHRA; CDR2 reads YSYEKL. The CDR3 sequence: CASTGRLEALF. CDR3 bases: TGCGCCAGCACTGGTCGCCTTGAAGCTCTCTTT.

A note on this clonotype: A much larger clone sits a single nucleotide away, making a read error possible. CDR3 DNA: TGTCCCAGCAGTGATATACCAGGGGGTGGGGCTTTCTTT. It yields the protein CPSSDIPGGGAFF. V and J are TRBV2 and TRBJ1-1; 7 nucleotides line up with TRBD1. CDR3 length: 13 amino acids. The germline CDR1 and CDR2 sequences are SNHLY and FYNNEI.

Many counts were recorded for this clonotype. J is TRBJ2-7 and V is TRBV6-2 or TRBV6-3, with 7 bases matching TRBD1. CDR3 length equals 13 residues. Per germline, CDR1 MNHEY and CDR2 SVGEGT. The junction had 6 bases not matched to a gene; V was cut back by 7 bases and J by 3 bases. As DNA, the CDR3 is TGTGCCAGCAACAACGACAGGGACTACGAGCAGTACTTC. Translation: CASNNDRDYEQYF.

Remarks on this clonotype: A much larger clone lies one base from this, so it may be a read error. Given the absence of the conserved phenylalanine or tryptophan at the CDR3 end, a read error is likely. V is TRBV7-8 and J is TRBJ1-2, with D perhaps TRBD1 (5 bases). With 5 bases removed from V and 6 bases from J, the gap between germline ends came to 19 bases. CDR3 length: 15 residues. Germline CDR1 and CDR2: SGHVS and FQNEAQ. The CDR3 loop is CASSPPGAGVNGYTL. CDR3 DNA sequence: TGTGCCAGCAGCCCCCCCGGGGCGGGGGTTAATGGCTACACCCTC.

About this clonotype: It may be a read error: a sequence one base away is much more abundant. The V gene is TRBV20-1, the J gene TRBJ2-3, with D hard to call. The CDR3 is 15 amino acids. Germline CDR1 DFQATT, CDR2 SNEGSKA (reference sequence). This CDR3 is CSAHSTTKSIDTQYF. In nucleotides, the CDR3 is TGCAGTGCTCATTCTACAACCAAAAGCATAGATACGCAGTATTTT.

This sequence joins TRBV10-3 and TRBJ2-3, with TRBD2 identical over 11 bases. The germline CDR1 and CDR2 sequences are ENHRY and SYGVKD. The CDR3 sequence is 15 residues long. V lost 8 bases, J lost 3 bases, and 7 bases stayed unmatched. Here the CDR3 DNA reads TGTGCCATCTATGGTACTAGCGGGAGAACAGATACGCAGTATTTT. It is translated as CAIYGTSGRTDTQYF.

This clonotype is categorized as medium-sized. The V call is TRBV11-3, the J call TRBJ2-1, with 7 bases that match TRBD2. CDR3 length: 15 amino acids. J gave up 9 bases and V 1 base, and 9 bases lay outside the gene matches. Germline CDR1 is SGHNT and CDR2 is YENEEA. DNA of the CDR3: TGTGCCAGCAGCTTAGGCCTCCGGGACTACGGTGAGCAGTTCTTC. Its translation is CASSLGLRDYGEQFF.

V gene TRBV29-1 combines with J gene TRBJ2-1; a weak D match, TRBD1 (5 bases). Trimming pared 6 bases from V and 9 bases from J, leaving 15 bases between. The CDR3 is made up of 12 amino acids. Germline CDR1 is SQVTM and CDR2 is ANQGSEA. CDR3 loop: CSVGFRAGEQFF. For the CDR3, the DNA is TGCAGCGTGGGATTCAGGGCTGGTGAGCAGTTCTTC.

With regard to this clonotype: Sequence at one end of the junction differs from germline and may be a read error. This rearrangement joins TRBV20-1 to TRBJ2-2; the D gene is possibly TRBD1 (6 bases). The V gene's germline CDR1 is DFQATT and CDR2 SNEGSKA (reference sequence). CDR3 length: 14 amino acids. The CDR3 spells CSAPPGHDAGELFF. CDR3 bases: TGCAGTGCTCCGCCGGGACATGACGCCGGGGAACTGTTTTTT.

Note on this clonotype: Mismatch with germline at one junction end may stem from a read error. The genes are TRBV20-1 and TRBJ2-1; 13 bases align to TRBD2. The CDR3 is made up of 15 amino acids. Germline CDR1 and CDR2: DFQATT and SNEGSKA (reference sequence). The CDR3 DNA is TGCAGTCCTGGGACTAGCGGGAAGGGGTACAATGAGCAGATCTTC. Protein: CSPGTSGKGYNEQIF.

Many counts were recorded for this clonotype. CDR3 DNA sequence: TGTGCCAGCAGCCGTGGAGGGGGCTCGGATCAGCCCCAGCATTTT. Translation: CASSRGGGSDQPQHF. The chain is built from TRBV6-1 and TRBJ1-5, with 7 bases matching TRBD1. The V gene end was trimmed by 6 bases and the J gene end by 5 bases; junction bases not matched to a gene: 10. The germline CDR1 and CDR2 sequences are MNHNS and SASEGT. This CDR3 has 15 residues.

The chain has TRBV28 and TRBJ2-3, with D perhaps TRBD1 (5 bases). The CDR3 covers 15 residues. The V gene's germline CDR1 is MDHEN and CDR2 SYDVKM. CDR3 DNA sequence: TGTGCAGGCGGACCCAGAGACAGATTCACAGATACGCAGTATTTT. Translation gives CAGGPRDRFTDTQYF.

This clonotype came up many times. V is TRBV12-3 or TRBV12-4 and J is TRBJ2-5; weak D call: TRBD1 (6 bases). This CDR3 region has 12 residues. V lost 3 bases, J lost 5 bases, and 7 bases lay in between. The CDR3 is CASSFRGETQYF. The CDR3, as DNA: TGTGCCAGCAGTTTTAGGGGGGAGACCCAGTACTTC.

To note about this clonotype: Since the CDR3 does not end with the conserved phenylalanine or tryptophan, this likely comes from a read error. The chain carries TRBV11-2 and TRBJ2-7; D ambiguous. In germline, CDR1 is SGHAT, CDR2 FQNNGV. This CDR3 is 12 amino acids long. Deletions cut 2 bases from V and 9 bases from J, with 11 bases between. The DNA of the CDR3 is TGTGCCAGCAGCTTAAGCCAGGACGGGCAGTACCTC. Protein: CASSLSQDGQYL.

Concerning this clonotype itself: Because the CDR3 is missing its conserved closing phenylalanine or tryptophan, this is likely a read error. The chain couples TRBV20-1 to TRBJ1-1; D possibly corresponds to TRBD1 (5 bases). The V gene's germline CDR1 is DFQATT and CDR2 SNEGSKA (reference sequence). With 5 bases removed from V and 4 bases from J, the gap between germline ends came to 17 bases. This CDR3 is 14 amino acids long. This CDR3 is CSAEIREGSTEAFL. DNA for the CDR3: TGCAGTGCTGAGATCCGGGAGGGGAGCACTGAAGCTTTCCTT.

This clonotype was counted a few times. This may be a read error, as it is one base from a much larger clone. V usage is TRBV5-1 and J usage is TRBJ1-6; D is perhaps TRBD1 (6 bases). Germline loops: CDR1 SGHRS, CDR2 YFSETQ. The length of the CDR3 is 16 residues. CDR3 sequence reads: CAISLQGTPNNSPLHF. For the CDR3, the DNA is TGCGCCATCAGCTTGCAGGGGACCCCAAATAATTCACCCCTCCACTTT.

The table lists this clonotype with a count of one. At one boundary the junction diverges from the germline segment, which might be a read error. This rearrangement joins TRBV28 to TRBJ2-1; no clear D gene. This CDR3 spans 13 amino acids. In germline, CDR1 is MDHEN, CDR2 SYDVKM. CDR3 sequence: CASMESSYNKQFF. In DNA form, the CDR3 reads TGTGCCAGCATGGAGAGCTCCTACAATAAGCAGTTCTTC. Full variable domain (rest looked up from reference TRBV28 and TRBJ2-1): DVKVTQSSRYLVKRTGEKVFLECVQDMDHENMFWYRQDPGLGLRLIYFSYDVKMKEKGDIPEGYSVSREKKERFSLILESASTNQTSMYLCASMESSYNKQFFGPGTRLTVL.